The 23 T cell receptor beta chains presented below share a single source sample, sequenced in a study of shared clonotypes between healthy human individuals. CD8 cells regarded as naive lacked CD45RO, were positively chosen for CCR7, and omitted terminally differentiated effector memory CD45RA+ cells. Sequencing used immunoSEQ multiplex PCR; TCRdb keeps in-frame clones, though not all of them. The data show hundreds of thousands of clones, about 96% seen once. The sample consisted of naive CD8+ T cells sorted from blood. The receptors originated from a man aged 25 to 40 in good health.

V gene TRBV2 combines with J gene TRBJ2-3, with 13 bases aligning to TRBD2. The germline CDR1 and CDR2 sequences are SNHLY and FYNNEI. The length of the CDR3 is 16 residues. V trimming: 4 bases; J trimming: 3 bases; junction bases outside the gene matches: 4. The CDR3 region has the DNA TGTGCCAGCAGTGCCGGGACTAGCGGGGCTACAGATACGCAGTATTTT. Translating gives CASSAGTSGATDTQYF.

This rearrangement joins TRBV2 to TRBJ2-7, with 7 nucleotides matching TRBD2. V shed 1 base and J 4 bases; nucleotides not matched to a gene: 19. Germline CDR1 reads SNHLY; CDR2 reads FYNNEI. The length of the CDR3 is 19 residues. CDR3 nucleotides: TGTGCCAGCAGTGAAGAAAAGTACCCCGGGACTACTCGGGGGTACGAGCAGTACTTC. Translation: CASSEEKYPGTTRGYEQYF. The full variable domain, its missing parts supplied by reference TRBV2 and TRBJ2-7, is EPEVTQTPSHQVTQMGQEVILRCVPISNHLYFYWYRQILGQKVEFLVSFYNNEISEKSEIFDDQFSVERPDGSNFTLKIRSTKLEDSAMYFCASSEEKYPGTTRGYEQYFGPGTRLTVT.

Points on this clone: The same CDR3 arises from other DNA sequences in this sample as well. J is TRBJ2-7 and V is TRBV7-2; 7 nucleotides match TRBD1. Germline V gives CDR1 SGHTA, CDR2 FQGNSA. This CDR3 has 13 amino acids. Trimming removed 5 bases from V and 3 bases from J; junction bases left unmatched: 4. The CDR3 protein is CASSPRQGYEQYF. Written as DNA, the CDR3 is TGTGCCAGCAGCCCGCGACAGGGCTACGAGCAGTACTTC.

The chain links TRBV5-6 to TRBJ2-3; TRBD1 aligns across 10 bases. After removal of 4 bases from V and 0 bases from J, the junction contained 5 bases not matched to a gene. Germline V CDR1 and CDR2: SGHDT, YYEEEE. This CDR3 region has 16 residues. CDR3 protein: CASSSDRGPSTDTQYF. The CDR3 region has the DNA TGTGCCAGCAGCAGCGACAGGGGGCCGAGCACAGATACGCAGTATTTT.

The J gene is TRBJ2-2, the V gene TRBV7-9, with D maybe TRBD1 (6 bases). This CDR3 is 14 amino acids long. Trimming took 3 bases from V and 3 from J, leaving 8 bases between them. Germline values: CDR1 SEHNR, CDR2 FQNEAQ (reference sequence). CDR3 nucleotide sequence: TGTGCCAGCAGCTTTGGGGGCCACACCGGGGAGCTGTTTTTT. Its protein product is CASSFGGHTGELFF.

The V gene is TRBV10-3, the J gene TRBJ2-1; 12 bases fit TRBD2. Trimming took 10 bases from V and 4 from J; bases not matched to a gene: 14. CDR1 is ENHRY, CDR2 SYGVKD, per germline. The CDR3 has 17 amino acids. CDR3 sequence: CATRRTSGTGAYNEQFF. The CDR3 coding sequence is TGTGCCACGCGCAGGACTAGCGGGACTGGGGCTTACAATGAGCAGTTCTTC.

The chain links TRBV15 to TRBJ1-2; 9 bases match TRBD1. The ends lost 1 base at V and 3 bases at J; junction bases unmatched: 6. CDR3 length: 16 amino acids. Germline-derived CDR1 and CDR2 are LNHNV and YYDKDF (reference sequence). Here the CDR3 reads CATSRGDRVVDYGYTF. The CDR3 nucleotides are TGTGCCACCAGCAGAGGGGACAGGGTTGTTGACTATGGCTACACCTTC.

This clone is a singleton in its sample. CDR3 residues: CASSSWTGRDEQFF. In nucleotides, the CDR3 is TGTGCCAGCAGCTCTTGGACAGGGAGGGATGAGCAGTTCTTC. The chain uses TRBV9 and TRBJ2-1, with D possibly being TRBD1 (8 bases). CDR3 length: 14 residues. The germline V gene has CDR1 SGDLS and CDR2 YYNGEE. V was pared by 4 bases and J by 8 bases, with 16 bases between.

The chain employs TRBV7-3 and TRBJ2-1, with a possible D match to TRBD1 (5 bases). Germline V CDR1 and CDR2: SGHTA, FQGTGA. Trimming stripped 2 bases from V and 0 bases from J, with 8 bases between. The CDR3 is made up of 15 amino acids. This CDR3 is CASSLGHSSYNEQFF. The CDR3 DNA reads as TGTGCCAGCAGCTTAGGACACAGCTCCTACAATGAGCAGTTCTTC.

J is TRBJ2-7 and V is TRBV10-2; D gene uncertain. This CDR3 spans 18 amino acids. In germline, CDR1 is WSHSY, CDR2 SAAADI. V was trimmed by 2 bases and J by 7 bases, leaving 27 bases between them. CDR3 sequence: CASSEPETKAVFLLEQYF. Here the CDR3 DNA reads TGCGCCAGCAGTGAGCCAGAGACCAAAGCAGTCTTCCTCCTAGAGCAGTACTTC.

The chain recombines TRBV25-1 with TRBJ2-7; D unclear. Trimming left V 0 bases short and J 5 bases short, with 8 bases between. The germline gives CDR1 MGHDK, CDR2 SYGVNS. The CDR3 totals 13 residues. CDR3 sequence (DNA): TGTGCCAGCAGTGAATATTCCACTGACGAGCAGTACTTC. Its protein is CASSEYSTDEQYF.

The gene calls are TRBV27 and TRBJ2-7; D not resolved. Germline V gene sequence: CDR1 MNHEY, CDR2 SMNVEV (reference sequence). The ends were cut back, 5 bases at V and 2 bases at J, with 10 bases in the middle. CDR3 length equals 13 residues. The CDR3 coding sequence is TGTGCCAGCAGTAGAAGCGCGGCCTACGAGCAGTACTTC. Translating gives CASSRSAAYEQYF.

CDR3 residues: CASSLNREGRDTQYF. The CDR3 bases are TGTGCCAGCAGTTTAAACCGGGAGGGCCGAGATACGCAGTATTTT. The chain links TRBV28 to TRBJ2-3; 8 nucleotides agree with TRBD2. Germline-derived CDR1 and CDR2 are MDHEN and SYDVKM. This CDR3 contains 15 residues. Germline trimming cut 2 bases from V and 5 bases from J; bases unmatched to any gene: 6.

V and J are TRBV7-8 and TRBJ2-1; 9 positions agree with TRBD1. The CDR3 spans 15 residues. Germline V gene sequence: CDR1 SGHVS, CDR2 FQNEAQ. With 1 base clipped from V and 2 bases from J, the junction kept 0 bases outside the gene matches. CDR3 sequence: CASSLDRGPYNEQFF. The DNA for the CDR3 is TGTGCCAGCAGCTTAGACAGGGGGCCCTACAATGAGCAGTTCTTC.

The chain carries TRBV5-1 and TRBJ1-6; tentative D call: TRBD1 (5 bases). Germline lookup yields CDR1 SGHRS and CDR2 YFSETQ. Trimming pared 4 bases from V and 8 bases from J, leaving 10 bases between. The CDR3 sequence is 13 residues long. The CDR3 nucleotides read TGCGCCAGCAGCCCTTGGGGGGATTCACCCCTCCACTTT. Protein sequence: CASSPWGDSPLHF.

This rearrangement joins TRBV6-6 to TRBJ1-5; D is uncertain. The CDR3 length is 15 residues. From germline, CDR1 is MNHNY and CDR2 SVGAGI (reference sequence). The V gene lost 2 bases and the J gene lost 2 bases, with 10 bases spanning the gap. The CDR3 protein is CASSYGPLGNQPQHF. The CDR3 DNA sequence: TGTGCCAGCAGTTACGGGCCCTTGGGCAATCAGCCCCAGCATTTT.

In nucleotides, the CDR3 is TGTGCCAGCAGCCCTACTCCGGGACAGGGTGAACCAAACACTGAAGCTTTCTTT. Translated: CASSPTPGQGEPNTEAFF. The rearrangement uses TRBV7-9 and TRBJ1-1; 9 nucleotides align to TRBD1. V shed 5 bases, J shed 2 bases, and the junction held 15 bases outside the gene matches. The V gene's germline CDR1 is SEHNR and CDR2 FQNEAQ (reference sequence). The CDR3 spans 18 residues.

The chain joins TRBV5-6 to TRBJ2-1; weak D call: TRBD2 (5 bases). V was trimmed by 4 bases and J by 8 bases, leaving 10 bases between them. CDR3 length: 12 amino acids. Germline V gives CDR1 SGHDT, CDR2 YYEEEE. The CDR3: CASSLGGDEQFF. CDR3 DNA: TGTGCCAGCAGCCTCGGAGGTGATGAGCAGTTCTTC. Filled out from reference TRBV5-6 and TRBJ2-1, the complete variable domain reads DAGVTQSPTHLIKTRGQQVTLRCSPKSGHDTVSWYQQALGQGPQFIFQYYEEEERQRGNFPDRFSGHQFPNYSSELNVNALLLGDSALYLCASSLGGDEQFFGPGTRLTVL.

As to this clone: The same CDR3 is also encoded by other DNA sequences in this sample. The rearrangement links TRBV12-5 to TRBJ2-7; D uncertain. Germline V lookup: CDR1 LGHNT, CDR2 FRNRAP. V lost 1 base and J 4 bases, leaving 5 bases between the germline ends. This CDR3 region has 12 residues. The CDR3 DNA reads as TGTGCTAGTGGTTTGGGCCTTTACGAGCAGTACTTC. Translation gives CASGLGLYEQYF.

The CDR3: CASSFVRGNTEAFF. The CDR3 DNA reads as TGTGCCAGCAGCTTTGTCAGGGGAAACACTGAAGCTTTCTTT. The chain uses TRBV7-9 and TRBJ1-1, with D possibly TRBD1 on 6 matching bases. CDR3 size: 14 residues. Germline-derived CDR1 and CDR2 are SEHNR and FQNEAQ (reference sequence). V shed 3 bases and J shed 2 bases, with 10 bases lying between them.

The chain recombines TRBV9 with TRBJ2-7; D unresolved. Trimming stripped 4 bases from V and 9 bases from J, with 17 bases between. Germline V gene data show CDR1 as SGDLS and CDR2 as YYNGEE. The CDR3 sequence is 13 residues long. In DNA form, the CDR3 reads TGTGCCAGCAGCTCGGGCCAGCAGTTCGGGCAGTACTTC. It is translated as CASSSGQQFGQYF.

Comments on this clone: The same CDR3 is also encoded by other DNA sequences in this sample. The CDR3 DNA follows: TGTGCCAGCAGCTTAGGTGGGTTCTACGAGCAGTACTTC. The encoded protein is CASSLGGFYEQYF. The chain links TRBV7-6 to TRBJ2-7; no firm D call. This CDR3 is built from 13 residues. Germline CDR1 reads SGHVS; CDR2 reads FNYEAQ. V lost 1 base and J 3 bases, leaving 7 bases between the germline ends.

The CDR3 DNA reads TGCAGCGTTCCCGCGAGACTAGCGGGAGCACAGCCGCGAGAGACCCAGTACTTC. Translated, it gives CSVPARLAGAQPRETQYF. The chain recombines TRBV29-1 with TRBJ2-5, with TRBD2 matching over 12 bases. The CDR3 loop spans 18 amino acids. The J segment lost 4 bases and the V segment lost 5 bases, leaving 17 bases of the junction unmatched. Germline V gene data show CDR1 as SQVTM and CDR2 as ANQGSEA.